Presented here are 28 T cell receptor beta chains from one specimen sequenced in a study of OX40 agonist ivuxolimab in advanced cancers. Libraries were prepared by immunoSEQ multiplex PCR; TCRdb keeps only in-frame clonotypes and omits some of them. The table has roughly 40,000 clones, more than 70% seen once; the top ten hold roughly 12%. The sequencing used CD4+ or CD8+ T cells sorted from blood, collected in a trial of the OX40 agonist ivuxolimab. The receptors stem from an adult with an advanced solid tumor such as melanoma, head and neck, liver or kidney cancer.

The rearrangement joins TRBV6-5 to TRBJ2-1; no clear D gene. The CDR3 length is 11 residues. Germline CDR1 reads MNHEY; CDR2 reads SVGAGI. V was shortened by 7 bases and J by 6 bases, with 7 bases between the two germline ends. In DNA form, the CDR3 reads TGTGCCAGCAATTGGGGCAATGAGCAGTTCTTC. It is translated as CASNWGNEQFF.

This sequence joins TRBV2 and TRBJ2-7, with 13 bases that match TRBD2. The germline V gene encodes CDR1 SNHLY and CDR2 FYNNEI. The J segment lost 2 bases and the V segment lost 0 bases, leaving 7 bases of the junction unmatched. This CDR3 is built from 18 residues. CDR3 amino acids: CASSEAGVGLAGAYEQYF. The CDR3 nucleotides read TGTGCCAGCAGTGAAGCTGGGGTTGGACTAGCGGGGGCCTACGAGCAGTACTTC.

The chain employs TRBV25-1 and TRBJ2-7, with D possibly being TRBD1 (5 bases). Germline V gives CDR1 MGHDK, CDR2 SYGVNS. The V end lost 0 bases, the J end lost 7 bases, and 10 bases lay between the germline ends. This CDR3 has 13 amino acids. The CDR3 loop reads CASSEYQGREQYF. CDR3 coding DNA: TGTGCCAGCAGTGAATATCAGGGTCGGGAGCAGTACTTC.

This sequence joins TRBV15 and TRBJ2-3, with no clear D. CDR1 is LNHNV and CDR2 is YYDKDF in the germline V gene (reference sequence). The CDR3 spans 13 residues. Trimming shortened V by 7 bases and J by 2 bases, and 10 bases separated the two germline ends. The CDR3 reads CATTRRFTDTQYF. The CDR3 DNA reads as TGTGCCACCACCCGACGGTTCACAGATACGCAGTATTTT.

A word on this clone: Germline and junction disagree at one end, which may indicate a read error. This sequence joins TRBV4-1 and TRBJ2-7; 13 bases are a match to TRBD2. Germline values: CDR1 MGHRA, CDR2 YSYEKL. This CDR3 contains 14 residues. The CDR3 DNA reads TGTGCCAGCAGCCAAGGACTAGCGGGAGCCGAGCAGTACTTC. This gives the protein CASSQGLAGAEQYF.

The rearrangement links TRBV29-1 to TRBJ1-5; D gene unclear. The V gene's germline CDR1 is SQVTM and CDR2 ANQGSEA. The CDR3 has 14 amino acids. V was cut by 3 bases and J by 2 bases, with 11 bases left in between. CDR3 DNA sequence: TGCAGCGTTGATTCCAACGGAGGCAATCAGCCCCAGCATTTT. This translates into CSVDSNGGNQPQHF.

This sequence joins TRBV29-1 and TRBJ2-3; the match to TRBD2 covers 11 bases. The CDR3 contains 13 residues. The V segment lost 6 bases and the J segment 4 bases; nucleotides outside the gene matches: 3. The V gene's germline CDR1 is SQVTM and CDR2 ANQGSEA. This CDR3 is CSVGTSGADTQYF. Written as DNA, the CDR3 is TGCAGCGTGGGGACTAGCGGTGCAGATACGCAGTATTTT.

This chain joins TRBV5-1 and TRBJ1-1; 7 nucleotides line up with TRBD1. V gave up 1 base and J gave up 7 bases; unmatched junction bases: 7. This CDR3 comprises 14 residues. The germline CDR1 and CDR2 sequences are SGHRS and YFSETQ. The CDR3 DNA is TGCGCCAGCAGCTTGTGGGACAGTGAAAGTGAAGCTTTCTTT. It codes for CASSLWDSESEAFF.

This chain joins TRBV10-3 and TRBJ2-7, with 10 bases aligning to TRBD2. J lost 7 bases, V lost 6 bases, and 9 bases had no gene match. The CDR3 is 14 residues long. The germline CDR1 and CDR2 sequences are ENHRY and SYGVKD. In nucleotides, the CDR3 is TGTGCCATCAGCCCGGGACTAGCGTATAAAGAGCAGTACTTC. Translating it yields CAISPGLAYKEQYF.

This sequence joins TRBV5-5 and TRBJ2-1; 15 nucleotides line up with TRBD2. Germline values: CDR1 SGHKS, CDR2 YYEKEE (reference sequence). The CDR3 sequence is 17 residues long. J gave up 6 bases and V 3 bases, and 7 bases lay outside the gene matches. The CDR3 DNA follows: TGTGCCAGCAGCTCCCCGGGACTAGCGGGAGGACCCAATGAGCAGTTCTTC. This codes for CASSSPGLAGGPNEQFF.

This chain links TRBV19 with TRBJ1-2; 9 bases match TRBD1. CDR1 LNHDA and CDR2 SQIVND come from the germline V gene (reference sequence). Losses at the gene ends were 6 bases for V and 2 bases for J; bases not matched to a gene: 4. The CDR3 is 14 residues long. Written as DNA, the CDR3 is TGTGCCAGTAGGAGCGGGACAGGGAACTATGGCTACACCTTC. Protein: CASRSGTGNYGYTF.

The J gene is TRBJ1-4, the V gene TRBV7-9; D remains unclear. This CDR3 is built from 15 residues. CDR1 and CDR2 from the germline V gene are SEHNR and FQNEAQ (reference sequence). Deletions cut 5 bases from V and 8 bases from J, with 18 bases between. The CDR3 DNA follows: TGTGCCAGCAGCCGGTCAGCGCTGGTTTTAGAAAAACTGTTTTTT. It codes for CASSRSALVLEKLFF.

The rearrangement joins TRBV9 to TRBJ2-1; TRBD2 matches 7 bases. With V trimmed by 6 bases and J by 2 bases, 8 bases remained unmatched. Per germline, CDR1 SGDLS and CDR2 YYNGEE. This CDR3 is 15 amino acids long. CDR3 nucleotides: TGTGCCAGCACAGCTCTAGGGACTACCTACAATGAGCAGTTCTTC. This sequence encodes CASTALGTTYNEQFF. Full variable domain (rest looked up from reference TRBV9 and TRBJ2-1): DSGVTQTPKHLITATGQRVTLRCSPRSGDLSVYWYQQSLDQGLQFLIQYYNGEERAKGNILERFSAQQFPDLHSELNLSSLELGDSALYFCASTALGTTYNEQFFGPGTRLTVL.

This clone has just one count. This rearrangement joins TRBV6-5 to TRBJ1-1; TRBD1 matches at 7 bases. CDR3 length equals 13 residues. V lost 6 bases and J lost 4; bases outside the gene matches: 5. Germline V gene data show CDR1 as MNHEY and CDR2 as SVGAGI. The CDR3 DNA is TGTGCCAGCAGGACTGACAGGGTCACTGAAGCTTTCTTT. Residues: CASRTDRVTEAFF.

The CDR3 DNA reads as TGCAGCGTAGACAGGGTCTCGGGAAACACCATATATTTT. Translation: CSVDRVSGNTIYF. The rearrangement uses TRBV29-1 and TRBJ1-3; 7 bases are shared with TRBD1. CDR3 length equals 13 residues. V trimming: 6 bases; J trimming: 4 bases; junction bases outside the gene matches: 6. Germline V gene lookup returns CDR1 SQVTM and CDR2 ANQGSEA.

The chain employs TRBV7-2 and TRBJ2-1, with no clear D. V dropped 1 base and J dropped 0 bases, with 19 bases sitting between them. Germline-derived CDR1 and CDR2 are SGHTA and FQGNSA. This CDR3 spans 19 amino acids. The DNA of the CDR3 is TGTGCCAGCAGCTTAGATTGGTTTTCCCGAACATACTCCTACAATGAGCAGTTCTTC. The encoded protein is CASSLDWFSRTYSYNEQFF. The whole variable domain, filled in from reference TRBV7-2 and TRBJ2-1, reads GAGVSQSPSNKVTEKGKDVELRCDPISGHTALYWYRQSLGQGLEFLIYFQGNSAPDKSGLPSDRFSAERTGGSVSTLTIQRTQQEDSAVYLCASSLDWFSRTYSYNEQFFGPGTRLTVL.

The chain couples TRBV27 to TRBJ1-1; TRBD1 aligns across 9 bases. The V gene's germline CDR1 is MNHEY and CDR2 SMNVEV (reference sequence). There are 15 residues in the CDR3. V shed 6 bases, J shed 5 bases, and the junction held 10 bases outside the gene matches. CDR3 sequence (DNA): TGTGCCAGCAGCTTGGGGGGACAGGGCTTAACTGAAGCTTTCTTT. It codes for CASSLGGQGLTEAFF.

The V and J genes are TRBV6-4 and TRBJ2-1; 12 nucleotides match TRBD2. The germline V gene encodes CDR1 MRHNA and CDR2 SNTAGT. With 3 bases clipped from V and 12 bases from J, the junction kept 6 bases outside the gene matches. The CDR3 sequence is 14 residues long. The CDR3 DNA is TGTGCCAGCAGTGAAAGGACTAGCGGGATACCGCAGTTCTTC. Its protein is CASSERTSGIPQFF.

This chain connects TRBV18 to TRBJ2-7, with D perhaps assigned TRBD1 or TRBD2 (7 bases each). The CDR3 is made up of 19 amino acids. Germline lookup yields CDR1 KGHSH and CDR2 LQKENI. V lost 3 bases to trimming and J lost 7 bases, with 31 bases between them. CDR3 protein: CASSPQAQSLQGGSGEQYF. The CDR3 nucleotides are TGTGCCAGCTCACCCCAGGCCCAAAGCCTTCAGGGGGGGTCCGGGGAGCAGTACTTC.

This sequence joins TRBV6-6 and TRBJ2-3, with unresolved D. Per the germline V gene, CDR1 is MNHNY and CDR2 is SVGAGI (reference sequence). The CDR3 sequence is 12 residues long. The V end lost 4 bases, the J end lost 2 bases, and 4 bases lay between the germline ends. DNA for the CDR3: TGTGCCAGCAGTTTATACACAGATACGCAGTATTTT. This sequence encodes CASSLYTDTQYF.

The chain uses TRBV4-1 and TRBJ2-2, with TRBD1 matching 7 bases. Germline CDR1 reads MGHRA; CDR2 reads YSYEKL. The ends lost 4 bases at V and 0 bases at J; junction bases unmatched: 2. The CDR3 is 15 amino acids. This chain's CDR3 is CASSPGTANTGELFF. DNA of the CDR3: TGCGCCAGCAGCCCCGGGACAGCGAACACCGGGGAGCTGTTTTTT.

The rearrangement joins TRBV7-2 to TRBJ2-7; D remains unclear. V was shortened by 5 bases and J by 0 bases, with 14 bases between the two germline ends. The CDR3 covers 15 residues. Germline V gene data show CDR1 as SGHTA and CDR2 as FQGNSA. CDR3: CASSHGPLGSYEQYF. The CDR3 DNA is TGTGCCAGCAGCCACGGGCCCCTCGGCTCCTACGAGCAGTACTTC.

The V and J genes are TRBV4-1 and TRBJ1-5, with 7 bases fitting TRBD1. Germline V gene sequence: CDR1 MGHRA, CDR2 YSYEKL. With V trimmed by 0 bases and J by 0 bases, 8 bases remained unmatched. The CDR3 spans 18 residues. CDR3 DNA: TGCGCCAGCAGCCAAGATTTCTCTGGGACAGCTAGCAATCAGCCCCAGCATTTT. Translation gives CASSQDFSGTASNQPQHF.

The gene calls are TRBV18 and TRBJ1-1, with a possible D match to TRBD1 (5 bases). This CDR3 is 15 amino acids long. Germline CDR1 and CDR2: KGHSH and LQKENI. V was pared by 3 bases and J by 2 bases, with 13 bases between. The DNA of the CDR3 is TGTGCCAGCTCACCTCGACAGCGACGAAACACTGAAGCTTTCTTT. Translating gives CASSPRQRRNTEAFF.

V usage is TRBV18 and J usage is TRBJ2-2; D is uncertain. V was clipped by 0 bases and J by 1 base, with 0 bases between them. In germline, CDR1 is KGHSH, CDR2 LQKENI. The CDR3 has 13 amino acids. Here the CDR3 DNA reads TGTGCCAGCTCACCACCGAACACCGGGGAGCTGTTTTTT. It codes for CASSPPNTGELFF.

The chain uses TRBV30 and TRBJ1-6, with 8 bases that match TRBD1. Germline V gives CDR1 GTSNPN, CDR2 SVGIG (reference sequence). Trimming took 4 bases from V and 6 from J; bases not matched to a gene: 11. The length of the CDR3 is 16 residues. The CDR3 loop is CAWNMYGQGSNSPLHF. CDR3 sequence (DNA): TGTGCCTGGAATATGTACGGACAGGGTAGTAATTCACCCCTCCACTTT.

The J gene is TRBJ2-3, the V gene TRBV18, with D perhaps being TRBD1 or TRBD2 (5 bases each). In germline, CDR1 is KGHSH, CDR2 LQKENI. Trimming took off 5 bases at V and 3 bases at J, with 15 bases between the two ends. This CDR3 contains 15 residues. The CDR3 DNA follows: TGTGCCAGCTCAAACCGGCTAGCAGGGACAGATACGCAGTATTTT. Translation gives CASSNRLAGTDTQYF.

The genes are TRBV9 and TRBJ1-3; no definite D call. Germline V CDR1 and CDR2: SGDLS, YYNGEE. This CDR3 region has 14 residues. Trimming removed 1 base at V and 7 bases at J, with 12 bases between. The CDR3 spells CASSVTTSRNTIYF. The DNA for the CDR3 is TGTGCCAGCAGCGTAACGACATCTAGGAACACCATATATTTT.